The present T cell receptor beta chain was sequenced within a study of blood T cell repertoires in COVID-19. Profiled with immunoSEQ multiplex PCR; TCRdb holds only in-frame clones, not every one. This sample carries some 150,000 clones, 75% to 90% of them seen once, and the ten largest clones take roughly 3.9%. V shed 0 bases and J 9 bases; nucleotides not matched to a gene: 7. Germline V gene sequence: CDR1 SGDLS, CDR2 YYNGEE. The CDR3 consists of 16 residues. J is TRBJ2-1 and V is TRBV9; TRBD2 matches 12 bases. The sequencing input was peripheral blood. This TCR derives from a woman of 80 years or more with acute or convalescent COVID-19. The CDR3 DNA follows: TGTGCCAGCAGCGTAGGTCTAGCGGGGGGGTTTGGTGAGCAGTTCTTC. Its protein product is CASSVGLAGGFGEQFF.